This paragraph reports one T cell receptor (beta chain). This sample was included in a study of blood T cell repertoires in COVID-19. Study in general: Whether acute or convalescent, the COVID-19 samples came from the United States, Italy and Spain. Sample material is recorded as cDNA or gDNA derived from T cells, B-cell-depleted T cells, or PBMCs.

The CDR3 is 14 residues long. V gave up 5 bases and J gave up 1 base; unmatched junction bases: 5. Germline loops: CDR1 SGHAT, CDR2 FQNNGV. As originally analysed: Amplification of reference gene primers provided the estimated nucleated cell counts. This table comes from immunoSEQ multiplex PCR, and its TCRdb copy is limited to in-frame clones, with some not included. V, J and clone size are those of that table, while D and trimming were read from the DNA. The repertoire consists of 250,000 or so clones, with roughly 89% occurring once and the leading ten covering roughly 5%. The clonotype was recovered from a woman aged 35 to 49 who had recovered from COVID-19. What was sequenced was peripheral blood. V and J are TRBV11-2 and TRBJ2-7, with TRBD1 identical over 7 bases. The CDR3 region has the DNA TGTGCCAGCAGCATATCGGGACAGTCCTACGAGCAGTACTTC. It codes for CASSISGQSYEQYF.